A selection of T cell receptor beta chains follows, all from one sample in a study of blood T cell repertoires in COVID-19. Method: immunoSEQ multiplex PCR; TCRdb's copy keeps in-frame clones and lacks some. The repertoire consists of fewer than 250,000 clones, with 65% to 85% occurring once and the leading ten covering 8.2%. The sample consisted of peripheral blood. The receptors stem from a woman aged 50 to 60 with acute or convalescent COVID-19. Each CDR3 is given with its conserved first and last residue. D genes are given only for firm matches. Size values are once, few and many counts, or a class for expanded clones, and some rows have none.

>TRBD1|TRBV9|TRBJ2-1|NA
TGTGCCAGCAGCGTAGATGGGTATAGGGACAGGAACTACAATGAGCAGTTCTTC
CASSVDGYRDRNYNEQFF
>TRBD1|TRBV2|TRBJ1-5|NA
TGTGCCACCCAACAGGGGGACGGCAATCAGCCCCAGCATTTT
CATQQGDGNQPQHF
>NA|TRBV6-5|TRBJ1-1|NA
TGTGCCAGCACCAGGGTGTTTGGGCAGGGCACTGAAGCTTTCTTT
CASTRVFGQGTEAFF
>TRBD1|TRBV28|TRBJ1-1|NA
TGTGCCAGCGGCCCAGGGGGCCCGAACACTGAAGCTTTCTTT
CASGPGGPNTEAFF
>TRBD2|TRBV2|TRBJ2-1|NA
TGTGCCAGCAGTGATCCGAAGCTAGCGGGAAGAGGCGGTGAGCAGTTCTTC
CASSDPKLAGRGGEQFF
>TRBD1|TRBV29-1|TRBJ1-2|NA
TGCACCGTAACAGGGGCCGCCAGCAATAACTATGGCTACACCTTC
CTVTGAASNNYGYTF
>TRBD1|TRBV30|TRBJ1-3|few
TGTGCCTGGAGTGGGGACAGGGGTCCGAGCTCTGGAAACACCATATATTTT
CAWSGDRGPSSGNTIYF
>NA|TRBV2|TRBJ1-2|NA
TGTGCCAGCAGGAGGGAGGGGACCCATGGCTACACCTTC
CASRREGTHGYTF
>NA|TRBV27|TRBJ2-3|NA
TGTGCCAGCAGTTTCCCGGGGTTGGGTACGCAGTATTTT
CASSFPGLGTQYF
>NA|TRBV28|TRBJ2-1|once
TGTGCCAGCAGTTCCCGTATAGCGAGGGCCTACAATGAGCAGTTCTTC
CASSSRIARAYNEQFF
>NA|TRBV6-5|TRBJ1-1|NA
TGTGCCAGCAGTTACGTTAGAGGGGGTGTCGAAGCTTTCTTT
CASSYVRGGVEAFF
>NA|TRBV28|TRBJ2-5|NA
TGTGCCAGCACCTCTATGGGGGCAGAGACCCAGTACTTC
CASTSMGAETQYF
>TRBD1|TRBV6-1|TRBJ1-1|few
TGTGCCAGCAGTGAAGTAACCGGGACAGGGATAGCTGAAGCTTTCTTT
CASSEVTGTGIAEAFF
>NA|TRBV6-1|TRBJ2-3|once
TGTGCCAGCAGTGAAGATGGGGGGTGGGTTCGCACAGATACGCAGTATTTT
CASSEDGGWVRTDTQYF
>TRBD2|TRBV7-6|TRBJ2-1|few
TGTGCCAGCAGCTCGAGGCTAGCGGGATCCCAAAGGGGGGAGCAGTTCTTC
CASSSRLAGSQRGEQFF
>TRBD2|TRBV5-1|TRBJ2-5|NA
TGCGCCAGCAGCTTTCTTCCCGGACTAGCGGGAGAAGGGGAGACCCAGTACTTC
CASSFLPGLAGEGETQYF
>NA|TRBV5-1|TRBJ1-4|NA
TGCGCCAGCAGTTATGGAGCACTTCGAGAAAAACTGTTTTTT
CASSYGALREKLFF
>TRBD2|TRBV5-3|TRBJ2-7|NA
TGTGCCAGAAGCCGATTGGGACTAGCGAGGGTCGAGCAGTACTTC
CARSRLGLARVEQYF
>NA|TRBV19|TRBJ2-7|NA
TGTGCCAGTAGTATCCCGGGGTCGGACTACGAGCAGTACTTC
CASSIPGSDYEQYF
>NA|TRBV10-2|TRBJ1-5|NA
TGCGCCAGCAGTGAGCACGGGGGAAGCAATCAGCCCCAGCATTTT
CASSEHGGSNQPQHF
>NA|TRBV6-5|TRBJ1-4|NA
TGTGCCAGCATAGGCGGTACGAGTGTTCGTGAAAAACTGTTTTTT
CASIGGTSVREKLFF
>TRBD2|TRBV6-6|TRBJ2-7|few
TGTGCCAGCAGTCTTCGGACTAGCGGGAGGACCTACGAGCAGTACTTC
CASSLRTSGRTYEQYF
>TRBD2|TRBV2|TRBJ2-3|NA
TGTGCCAGCAGTCGACTAGCGGGGAGCACAGATACGCAGTATTTT
CASSRLAGSTDTQYF
>TRBD2|TRBV28|TRBJ2-3|NA
TGTGCCAGCATTCCTAGCGGACTCGATACGCAGTATTTT
CASIPSGLDTQYF
>NA|TRBV10-3|TRBJ2-2|once
TGTGCCATCATGAACAGGGGGGGAACGAACACCGGGGAGCTGTTTTTT
CAIMNRGGTNTGELFF
>TRBD2|TRBV9|TRBJ2-1|NA
TGTGCCAGCAGCGTAGAGAGATTCGAGGGGGGACTAGTGAATGAGCAGTTCTTC
CASSVERFEGGLVNEQFF
>NA|TRBV7-2|TRBJ2-4|NA
TGTGCCAGCAGCTTAGCCGGGACTGCGGCGAACATTCAGTACTTC
CASSLAGTAANIQYF
>TRBD1|TRBV9|TRBJ2-1|few
TGTGCCAGCAGCGCCGGAGGACAGGGTTTGCATGAGCAGTTCTTC
CASSAGGQGLHEQFF
>NA|TRBV2|TRBJ2-5|NA
TGTGCCAGCAGTCCTACTCGTGCGGTTGAGACCCAGTACTTC
CASSPTRAVETQYF
>NA|TRBV29-1|TRBJ1-1|NA
TGCAGCGTTGTCTCCCCAAGACAGAAGGAAGCTTTCTTT
CSVVSPRQKEAFF
>NA|TRBV11-2|TRBJ2-7|NA
TGTGCCAGCAGCCGGGGACTCAACTCCTACGAGCAGTACTTC
CASSRGLNSYEQYF
>TRBD2|TRBV6-5|TRBJ2-1|NA
TGTGCCAGCAGCTCTAGCGGGTATGAGCAGTTCTTC
CASSSSGYEQFF
>TRBD2|TRBV6-6|TRBJ2-1|NA
TGTGCCAGCAGTCCATCTAGCGGGAGGGCCACTGAGCAGTTCTTC
CASSPSSGRATEQFF
>NA|TRBV2|TRBJ1-5|few
TGTGCCAGCAGTAAACAGGGTACGAACAATCAGCCCCAGCATTTT
CASSKQGTNNQPQHF
>NA|TRBV28|TRBJ1-2|NA
TGTGCCAGCAGTTTAAGCAGGGTCTATGGCTACACCTTC
CASSLSRVYGYTF
>TRBD2|TRBV28|TRBJ2-2|NA
TGTGCCAGCAGTTTAGTTGGACTAGCGGGATGGGGGGAGCTGTTTTTT
CASSLVGLAGWGELFF
>NA|TRBV7-2|TRBJ2-3|NA
TGTGCCAGCAGCTTAGAGCCCTCCACAGATACGCAGTATTTT
CASSLEPSTDTQYF
>TRBD1|TRBV7-6|TRBJ2-7|NA
TGTGCCAGCAGCTCTAGACAGGGGGGTGAAGGCGAGCAGTACTTC
CASSSRQGGEGEQYF
>TRBD1|TRBV6-4|TRBJ1-1|NA
TGTGCCTCACGTAGGGACAGCATTTCGAACACTGAAGCTTTCTTT
CASRRDSISNTEAFF
>NA|TRBV11-1|TRBJ2-1|NA
TGTGCCAGCAGCTTAGGCGTGCAGGTGGATGAGCAGTTCTTC
CASSLGVQVDEQFF
>NA|TRBV11-2|TRBJ2-7|few
TGTGCCAGCAGCTTGGGACTGGGTTATGAGCAGTACTTC
CASSLGLGYEQYF
>NA|TRBV7-2|TRBJ2-4|NA
TGTGCCAGCAGCCAAGAGGGACAAGCCAAAAACATTCAGTACTTC
CASSQEGQAKNIQYF
>NA|TRBV9|TRBJ2-7|NA
TGTGCCAGCGGGGACTCGACCTACGAGCAGTACTTC
CASGDSTYEQYF
>TRBD2|TRBV6-2/TRBV6-3|TRBJ2-1|NA
TGTGCCAGCACCCCGGGAGGCCCTAGCTCCTACAATGAGCAGTTCTTC
CASTPGGPSSYNEQFF
>NA|TRBV28|TRBJ1-5|NA
TGTGCCAGCGGAGGGACCATCAATCAGCCCCAGCATTTT
CASGGTINQPQHF
>NA|TRBV5-1|TRBJ2-7|NA
TGCGCCAGCAGCTTGTCGGGAGCTTACGAGCAGTACTTC
CASSLSGAYEQYF
>TRBD1|TRBV9|TRBJ1-3|once
TGTGCCAGCAGCGACGCAGGGGGCAGGGCTGGAAACACCATATATTTT
CASSDAGGRAGNTIYF
>TRBD2|TRBV19|TRBJ2-1|once
TGTGCCAGCTCCAGCGGGAGTAAAGATGAGCAGTTCTTC
CASSSGSKDEQFF